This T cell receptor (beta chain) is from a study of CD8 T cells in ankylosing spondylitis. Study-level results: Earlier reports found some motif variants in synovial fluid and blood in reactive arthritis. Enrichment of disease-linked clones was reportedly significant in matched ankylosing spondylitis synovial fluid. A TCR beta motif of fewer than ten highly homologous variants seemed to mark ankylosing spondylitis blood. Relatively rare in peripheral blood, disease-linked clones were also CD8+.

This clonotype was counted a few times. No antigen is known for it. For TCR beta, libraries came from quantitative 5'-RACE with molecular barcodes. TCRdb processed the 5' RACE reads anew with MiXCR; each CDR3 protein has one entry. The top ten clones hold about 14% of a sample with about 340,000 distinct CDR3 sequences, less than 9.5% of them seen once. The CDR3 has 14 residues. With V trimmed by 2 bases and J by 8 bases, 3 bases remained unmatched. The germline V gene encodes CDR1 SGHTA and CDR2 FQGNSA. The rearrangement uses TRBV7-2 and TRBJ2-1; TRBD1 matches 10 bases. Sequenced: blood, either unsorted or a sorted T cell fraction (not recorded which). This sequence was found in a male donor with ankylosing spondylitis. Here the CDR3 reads CASSLRDRGHEQFF. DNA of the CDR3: TGTGCCAGCAGCTTAAGGGACAGGGGCCATGAGCAGTTCTTC.